The sequence of this TCR beta chain was determined in a study of tumor-infiltrating lymphocytes in localized non-small cell lung cancer. Turning to this clone: Its specificity is not known.

Findings of the study overall: Technical variation could not be separated from intratumor heterogeneity here. Tumors had more T cell infiltration than uninvolved lung, per TCRbeta sequencing and CD3 counts.

TCRdb's table, derived via immunoSEQ multiplex PCR, lists solely in-frame clones and lacks some. The data hold 11,000 or so clones, with around 85% observed a single time. The sample was uninvolved lung tissue not adjacent to the tumor. The sequence derives from a human donor with non-small cell lung cancer.

CDR3 sequence reads: CASSQETGIMDTQYF. CDR3 DNA: TGCGCCAGCAGCCAAGAGACAGGGATTATGGATACGCAGTATTTT. The chain recombines TRBV4-1 with TRBJ2-3; 7 bases are shared with TRBD1. Germline assignment: CDR1 MGHRA and CDR2 YSYEKL. This CDR3 region has 15 residues. V gave up 0 bases and J gave up 6 bases; unmatched junction bases: 6.